The source of this TCR beta chain is a study of control samples from healthy donors and cancer patients. V was clipped by 3 bases and J by 4 bases; unmatched bases: 4. From germline, CDR1 is WNHNN and CDR2 SYGVQD (reference sequence). This CDR3 is 15 amino acids long. Some clones are missing from TCRdb's copy, which holds only in-frame ones; the method was immunoSEQ multiplex PCR. The sample lists 130,000 or so clones, around 94% seen once, with 14% in the top ten. V and J are TRBV10-1 and TRBJ1-2; 11 bases line up with TRBD1. The sequenced material came from PBMCs. This TCR derives from a man aged 55 to 69 with colorectal cancer. In nucleotides, the CDR3 is TGCGCCAGCAGTGACCCGGGACAGGGGGTCTATGGCTACACCTTC. Residues: CASSDPGQGVYGYTF.